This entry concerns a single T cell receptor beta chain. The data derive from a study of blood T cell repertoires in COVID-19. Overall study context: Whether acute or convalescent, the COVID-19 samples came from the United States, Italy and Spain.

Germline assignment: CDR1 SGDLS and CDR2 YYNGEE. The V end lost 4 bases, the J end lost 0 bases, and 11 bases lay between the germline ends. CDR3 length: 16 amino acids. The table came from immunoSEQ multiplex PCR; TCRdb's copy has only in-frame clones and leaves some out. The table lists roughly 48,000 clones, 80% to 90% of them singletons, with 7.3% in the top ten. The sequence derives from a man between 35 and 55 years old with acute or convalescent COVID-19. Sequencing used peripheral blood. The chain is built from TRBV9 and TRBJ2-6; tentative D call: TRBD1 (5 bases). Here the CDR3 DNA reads TGTGCCAGCAGCCGAGGAACAGGCTCTGGGGCCAACGTCCTGACTTTC. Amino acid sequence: CASSRGTGSGANVLTF.